This T cell receptor (beta chain) emerged from a study of blood T cell repertoires in COVID-19. Turning to the study itself: PBMCs, B-cell-depleted T cells, or T cells provided the cDNA or gDNA that made up the material.

Repertoires were generated with immunoSEQ multiplex PCR, while TCRdb's copy carries only in-frame clones and drops some. This sample has under 80,000 clones, with approximately 80% found just once. V was trimmed by 0 bases and J by 4 bases, leaving 13 bases between them. The length of the CDR3 is 15 residues. Germline CDR1 is SGHRS and CDR2 is YFSETQ. The chain is built from TRBV5-1 and TRBJ1-1; weak D call: TRBD1 (5 bases). The clonotype originates from a woman aged 80 or older with active or convalescent COVID-19. Sequencing was performed on peripheral blood. The CDR3 DNA sequence: TGCGCCAGCAGCTTGGGACAGTCTTTCGGCACTGAAGCTTTCTTT. Its protein is CASSLGQSFGTEAFF.